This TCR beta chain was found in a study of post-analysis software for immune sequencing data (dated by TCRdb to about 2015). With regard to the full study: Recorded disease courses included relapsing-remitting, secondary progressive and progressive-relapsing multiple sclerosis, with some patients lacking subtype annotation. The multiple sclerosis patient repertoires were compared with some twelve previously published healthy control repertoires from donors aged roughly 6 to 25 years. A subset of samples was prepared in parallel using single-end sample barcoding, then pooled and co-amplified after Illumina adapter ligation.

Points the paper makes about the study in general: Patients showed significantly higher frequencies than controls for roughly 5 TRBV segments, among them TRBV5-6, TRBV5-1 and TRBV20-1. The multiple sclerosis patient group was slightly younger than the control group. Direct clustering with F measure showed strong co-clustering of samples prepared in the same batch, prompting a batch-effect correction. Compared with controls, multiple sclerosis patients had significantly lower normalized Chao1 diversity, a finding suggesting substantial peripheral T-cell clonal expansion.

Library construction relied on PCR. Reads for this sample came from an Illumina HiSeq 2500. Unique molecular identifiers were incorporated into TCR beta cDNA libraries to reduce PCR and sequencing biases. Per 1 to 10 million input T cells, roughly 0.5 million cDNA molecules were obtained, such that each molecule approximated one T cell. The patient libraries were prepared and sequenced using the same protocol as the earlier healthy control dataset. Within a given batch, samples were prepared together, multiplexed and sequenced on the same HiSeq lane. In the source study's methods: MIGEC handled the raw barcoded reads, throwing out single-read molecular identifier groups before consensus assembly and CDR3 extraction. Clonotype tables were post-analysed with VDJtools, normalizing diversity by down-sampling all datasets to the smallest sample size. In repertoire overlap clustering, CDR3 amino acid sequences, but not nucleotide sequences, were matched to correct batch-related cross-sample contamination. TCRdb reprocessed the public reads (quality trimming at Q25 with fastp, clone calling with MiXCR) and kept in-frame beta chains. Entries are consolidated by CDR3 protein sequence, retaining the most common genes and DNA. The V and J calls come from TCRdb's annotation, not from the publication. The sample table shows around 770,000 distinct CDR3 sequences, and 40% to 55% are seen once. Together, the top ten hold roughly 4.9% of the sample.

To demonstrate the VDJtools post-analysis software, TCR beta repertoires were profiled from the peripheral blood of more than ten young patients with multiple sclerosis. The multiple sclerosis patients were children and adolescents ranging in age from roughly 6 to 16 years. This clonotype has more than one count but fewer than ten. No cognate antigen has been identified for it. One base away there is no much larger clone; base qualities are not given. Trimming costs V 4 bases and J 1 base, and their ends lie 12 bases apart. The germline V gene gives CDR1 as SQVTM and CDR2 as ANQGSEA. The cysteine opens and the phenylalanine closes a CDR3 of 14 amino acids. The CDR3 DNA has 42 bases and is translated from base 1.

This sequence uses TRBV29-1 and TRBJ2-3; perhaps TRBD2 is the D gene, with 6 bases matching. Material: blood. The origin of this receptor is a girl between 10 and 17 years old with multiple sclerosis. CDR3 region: CSVVGSGGTDTQYF. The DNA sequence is TGCAGCGTTGTGGGTAGCGGAGGCACAGATACGCAGTATTTT.